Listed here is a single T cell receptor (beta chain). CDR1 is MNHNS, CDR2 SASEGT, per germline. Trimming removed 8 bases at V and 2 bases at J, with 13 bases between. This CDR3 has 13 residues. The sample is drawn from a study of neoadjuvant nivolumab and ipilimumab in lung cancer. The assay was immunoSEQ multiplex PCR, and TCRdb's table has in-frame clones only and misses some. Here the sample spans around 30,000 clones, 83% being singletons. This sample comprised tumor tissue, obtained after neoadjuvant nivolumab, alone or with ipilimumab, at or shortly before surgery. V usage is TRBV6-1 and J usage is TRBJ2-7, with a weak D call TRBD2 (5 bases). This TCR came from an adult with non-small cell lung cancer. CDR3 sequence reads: CASPPPGTYEQYF. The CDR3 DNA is TGTGCCAGCCCCCCCCCGGGGACCTACGAGCAGTACTTC.